The entry below gives a single T cell receptor beta chain sequence along with its context. Its antigen is unknown. The data derive from a study of cytomegalovirus exposure and HLA in healthy donors. General observations from the study: The tendency of first-cohort TCR clusters to co-occur in the 120 or so validation repertoires was identified by a subsequent analysis.

Germline V gene lookup returns CDR1 LNHDA and CDR2 SQIVND (reference sequence). V shed 9 bases and J shed 2 bases, with 15 bases lying between them. There are 14 residues in the CDR3. Method: immunoSEQ multiplex PCR; TCRdb's copy keeps in-frame clones and lacks some. The sample holds some 70,000 clones, around 97% seen once. This chain links TRBV19 with TRBJ2-3, with D perhaps TRBD1 (6 bases). The sample consisted of PBMCs. This receptor was obtained from a man younger than 30 in good health and CMV-seronegative. DNA for the CDR3: TGTGCCAGCAGGGGAACCTCTTACACAGATACGCAGTATTTT. Its translation: CASRGTSYTDTQYF.